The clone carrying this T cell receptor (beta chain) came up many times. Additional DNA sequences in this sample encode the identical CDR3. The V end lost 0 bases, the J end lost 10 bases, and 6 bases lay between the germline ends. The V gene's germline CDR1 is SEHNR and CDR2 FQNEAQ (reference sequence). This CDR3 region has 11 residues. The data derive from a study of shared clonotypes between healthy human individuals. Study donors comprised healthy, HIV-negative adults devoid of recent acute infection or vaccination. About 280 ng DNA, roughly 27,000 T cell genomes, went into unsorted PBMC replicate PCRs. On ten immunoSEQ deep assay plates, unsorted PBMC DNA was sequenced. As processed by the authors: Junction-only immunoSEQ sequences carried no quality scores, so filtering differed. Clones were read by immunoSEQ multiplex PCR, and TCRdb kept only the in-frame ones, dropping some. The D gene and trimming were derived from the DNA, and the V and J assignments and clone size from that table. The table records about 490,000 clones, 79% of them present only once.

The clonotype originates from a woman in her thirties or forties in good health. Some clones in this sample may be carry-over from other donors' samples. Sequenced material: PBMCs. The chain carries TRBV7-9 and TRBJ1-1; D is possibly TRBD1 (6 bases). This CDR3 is CASSLAGAAFF. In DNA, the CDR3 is TGTGCCAGCAGCTTAGCGGGGGCAGCTTTCTTT.